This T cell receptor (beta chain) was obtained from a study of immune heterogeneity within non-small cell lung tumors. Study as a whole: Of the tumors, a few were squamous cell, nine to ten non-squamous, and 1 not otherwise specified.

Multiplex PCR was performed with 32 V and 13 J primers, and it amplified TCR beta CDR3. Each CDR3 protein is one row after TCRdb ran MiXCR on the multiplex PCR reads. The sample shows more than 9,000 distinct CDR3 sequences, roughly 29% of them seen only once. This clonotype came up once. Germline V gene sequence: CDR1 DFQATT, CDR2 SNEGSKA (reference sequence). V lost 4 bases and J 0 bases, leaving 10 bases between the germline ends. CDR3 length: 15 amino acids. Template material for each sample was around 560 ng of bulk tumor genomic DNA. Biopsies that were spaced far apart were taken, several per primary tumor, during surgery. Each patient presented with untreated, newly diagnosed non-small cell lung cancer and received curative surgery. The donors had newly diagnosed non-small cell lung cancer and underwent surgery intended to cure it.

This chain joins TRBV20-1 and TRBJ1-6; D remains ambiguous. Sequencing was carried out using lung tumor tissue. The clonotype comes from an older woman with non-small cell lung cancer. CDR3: CSAKRPGSYNSPLHF. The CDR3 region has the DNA TGCAGTGCTAAAAGGCCCGGCTCCTATAATTCACCCCTCCACTTT.